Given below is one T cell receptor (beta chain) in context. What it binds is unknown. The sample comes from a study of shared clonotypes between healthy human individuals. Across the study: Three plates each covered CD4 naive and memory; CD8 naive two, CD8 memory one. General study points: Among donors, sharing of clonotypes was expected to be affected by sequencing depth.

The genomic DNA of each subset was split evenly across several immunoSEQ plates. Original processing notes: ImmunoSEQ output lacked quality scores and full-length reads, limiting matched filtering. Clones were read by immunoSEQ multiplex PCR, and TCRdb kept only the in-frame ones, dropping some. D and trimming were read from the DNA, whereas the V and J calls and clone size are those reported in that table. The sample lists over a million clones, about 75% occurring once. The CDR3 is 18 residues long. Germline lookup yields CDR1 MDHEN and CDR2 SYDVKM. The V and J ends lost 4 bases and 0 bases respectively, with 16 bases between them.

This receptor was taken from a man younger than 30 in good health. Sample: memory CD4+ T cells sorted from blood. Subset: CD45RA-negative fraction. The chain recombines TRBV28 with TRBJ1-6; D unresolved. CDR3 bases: TGTGCCAGCAGTTCACGCGACAAAGGGAGCTCCTATAATTCACCCCTCCACTTT. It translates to CASSSRDKGSSYNSPLHF.